This TCR beta chain appears in the sequencing data of a study of regulatory T cells in long-lasting Graves disease. At the level of the study: Over 5 years of antithyroid drugs with positive TSH receptor antibodies was taken to mean persistent Graves' disease.

Broader study findings: TCR diversity was lower in persistent Graves' patients (versus newly diagnosed ones). Favored gene segments in persistent disease were TRBV28, TRBJ1-2 and TRBJ2-5.

This CDR3 contains 14 residues. CDR1 and CDR2 from the germline V gene are DFQATT and SNEGSKA (reference sequence). V was pared by 6 bases and J by 5 bases, with 14 bases between. On this clonotype itself: Antigen specificity is unknown.

Documented time point: persistent/refractory GD, antithyroid drugs over 5 years with positive TRAb. The TCR library was made from RNA extracted from PBMCs. Graves' disease diagnosis relied on American Thyroid Association guidelines. Sequencing libraries for TCR beta were prepared with iRepertoire HTBI primers and Arm-PCR of CDR3 regions. One entry per CDR3 protein, called by TCRdb with MiXCR from the multiplex PCR reads. Counted here are 300,000 to 350,000 distinct CDR3 sequences, 15% to 20% occurring once; the ten biggest clones make up over 25%. J is TRBJ1-6 and V is TRBV20-1, with a possible D match to TRBD1 (5 bases). This clonotype originated in a female donor with Graves disease. The sample here was peripheral blood mononuclear cells (PBMCs), taken when the disease was refractory, from a patient treated with antithyroid drugs. The CDR3 sequence is CSARVDINNSPLHF. The CDR3 DNA reads TGCAGTGCCAGGGTGGACATCAATAATTCACCCCTCCACTTT.